Here is one T cell receptor (beta chain) with its context. Its antigen is unknown. The CDR3 sequence is 17 residues long. V shed 6 bases and J 0 bases; nucleotides not matched to a gene: 10. The germline V gene has CDR1 MDHEN and CDR2 SYDVKM. These data come from a study of graft-versus-host responses after intestinal transplantation. Background on the study: Those transplanted obtained multivisceral, liver-intestinal, or isolated intestinal grafts. Overall study results and limits: With peak circulating GvH clone levels came an association with early post-transplant HvG declines.

Sequencing was performed with immunoSEQ multiplex PCR; in TCRdb, only in-frame clones are kept and a portion is missing. The sample contains tens of thousands of clones, over 90% of which appear only once. This material consisted of unstimulated CD4+ T cells sorted from spleen or lymph node cells, taken before transplant. This TCR derives from a human donor who was the organ donor for an intestinal transplant. The rearrangement links TRBV28 to TRBJ1-4; TRBD1 matches 7 bases. CDR3 DNA sequence: TGTGCCAGCAGGAGCCGGGACAGACGCACAACTAATGAAAAACTGTTTTTT. Residues: CASRSRDRRTTNEKLFF. Together with reference TRBV28 and TRBJ1-4, the CDR3 gives the full variable domain: DVKVTQSSRYLVKRTGEKVFLECVQDMDHENMFWYRQDPGLGLRLIYFSYDVKMKEKGDIPEGYSVSREKKERFSLILESASTNQTSMYLCASRSRDRRTTNEKLFFGSGTQLSVL.